The rows below give T cell receptor beta chains drawn from one sample of a study of blood T cell repertoires in COVID-19. Clones were read by immunoSEQ multiplex PCR, and TCRdb kept only the in-frame ones, dropping some. The sample comprises about 80,000 clones, almost 90% of which are singletons, and approximately 5% rests with the top ten. Sequenced input: peripheral blood. Every receptor here comes from a woman aged 80 or over with acute or convalescent COVID-19. CDR3s include the opening cysteine and the closing phenylalanine or tryptophan. The D gene is left open where the match is weak.

V gene | D gene | CDR3 protein
TRBV5-4 | TRBD1 | CASSIPGQGVTNTEAFF
TRBV14 | NA | CASSQDFGGYSPLHF
TRBV29-1 | TRBD2 | CSVAGTSVKNEQFF
TRBV9 | TRBD1 | CASSSRTGDYGYTF
TRBV18 | TRBD1 | CASSPGTGGLNTEAFF
TRBV4-3 | TRBD1 | CASSHGDRGNEKLFF
TRBV6-5 | NA | CASSRVSDTQYF
TRBV4-3 | NA | CASSQESRVTNEKLFF
TRBV7-9 | TRBD2 | CASSPTGTSTYETQYF
TRBV7-8 | NA | CASSRDGSTEAFF
TRBV19 | TRBD1 | CASSNSQGVGYGYTF
TRBV7-2 | TRBD1 | CASSLGAGTGASQHF
TRBV6-5 | NA | CASRPTQGATGELFF
TRBV4-3 | NA | CASSLATETAYTF
TRBV5-1 | TRBD1 | CASSSGTGVFYEQYF
TRBV5-4 | NA | CASSLASRETQYF
TRBV27 | NA | CASSSGQGWADTQYF
TRBV28 | NA | CASSQTLEQFF